Listed here are 8 T cell receptor beta chains from one sample, sequenced in a study of cytomegalovirus exposure and HLA in healthy donors. Sequencing used immunoSEQ multiplex PCR; TCRdb keeps in-frame clones, though not all of them. The sample has about 180,000 clones, approximately 81% seen once. What was sequenced was PBMCs. These receptors were taken from a man younger than 30 in good health and CMV-seropositive.

The chain is built from TRBV19 and TRBJ2-7, with TRBD2 identical over 12 bases. The germline V gene has CDR1 LNHDA and CDR2 SQIVND (reference sequence). CDR3 length: 15 residues. V shed 5 bases and J 3 bases; nucleotides not matched to a gene: 5. The CDR3 DNA follows: TGTGCCAGTAGTCTAGGACTAGCGGGAAACTACGAGCAGTACTTC. Protein: CASSLGLAGNYEQYF.

The chain links TRBV6-5 to TRBJ1-1; no clear D gene. The CDR3 runs 14 residues. The V gene's germline CDR1 is MNHEY and CDR2 SVGAGI. With 6 bases removed from V and 4 bases from J, the gap between germline ends came to 15 bases. DNA for the CDR3: TGTGCCAGCAGCCCCCCCGGAGGGATCACTGAAGCTTTCTTT. Amino acid sequence: CASSPPGGITEAFF.

The chain has TRBV28 and TRBJ1-5, with D hard to call. Trimming removed 2 bases from V and 11 bases from J, with 10 bases in between. Germline V gene data show CDR1 as MDHEN and CDR2 as SYDVKM. The CDR3 sequence is 12 residues long. This CDR3 is CASSLPSRSQHF. The DNA of the CDR3 is TGTGCCAGCAGTTTACCCTCCCGGTCCCAGCATTTT.

The chain joins TRBV6-1 to TRBJ2-1, with D perhaps matching TRBD1 (5 bases). The V end was cut by 4 bases, the J end by 6 bases, with 22 bases between. Germline CDR1 is MNHNS and CDR2 is SASEGT. CDR3 size: 17 residues. The DNA for the CDR3 is TGTGCCAGCAGTGGCCCAGGGTCTACTTACTCGGGCAATGAGCAGTTCTTC. It specifies CASSGPGSTYSGNEQFF.

This rearrangement joins TRBV7-9 to TRBJ2-5; a possible D gene is TRBD2 (5 bases). This CDR3 region has 15 residues. Germline V lookup: CDR1 SEHNR, CDR2 FQNEAQ (reference sequence). Deletions cut 6 bases from V and 1 base from J, with 15 bases between. The CDR3 is CASRVASRVQETQYF. The CDR3 region has the DNA TGTGCCAGCAGAGTGGCGTCGCGGGTCCAAGAGACCCAGTACTTC.

The chain employs TRBV7-2 and TRBJ1-2; 9 nucleotides agree with TRBD1. V was clipped by 4 bases and J by 4 bases; unmatched bases: 7. The CDR3 is 15 residues long. Germline loops: CDR1 SGHTA, CDR2 FQGNSA. The CDR3 sequence: CASSSTGGRSYGYTF. DNA for the CDR3: TGTGCCAGCAGCTCTACAGGGGGCAGAAGCTATGGCTACACCTTC.

The chain links TRBV7-9 to TRBJ2-5; TRBD2 is a possible D gene (6 bases). The germline gives CDR1 SEHNR, CDR2 FQNEAQ (reference sequence). The CDR3 length is 14 residues. V was cut by 1 base and J by 4 bases, with 10 bases left in between. Here the CDR3 reads CASSLGGGTETQYF. The CDR3, as DNA: TGTGCCAGCAGCTTAGGGGGAGGAACAGAGACCCAGTACTTC. Drawing the rest from reference TRBV7-9 and TRBJ2-5, the complete variable domain is DTGVSQNPRHKITKRGQNVTFRCDPISEHNRLYWYRQTLGQGPEFLTYFQNEAQLEKSRLLSDRFSAERPKGSFSTLEIQRTEQGDSAMYLCASSLGGGTETQYFGPGTRLLVL.

The chain couples TRBV5-8 to TRBJ1-2; a weak D match, TRBD1 (6 bases). Deletions cut 1 base from V and 3 bases from J, with 19 bases between. The germline CDR1 and CDR2 sequences are SGHTS and YDEGEE. CDR3 length equals 17 residues. CDR3 DNA sequence: TGTGCCAGCAGCTTGTCTTCTCCAGACAGGTTCTACTATGGCTACACCTTC. Residues: CASSLSSPDRFYYGYTF. Together with reference TRBV5-8 and TRBJ1-2, the CDR3 gives the full variable domain: EAGVTQSPTHLIKTRGQQATLRCSPISGHTSVYWYQQALGLGLQFLLWYDEGEERNRGNFPPRFSGRQFPNYSSELNVNALELEDSALYLCASSLSSPDRFYYGYTFGSGTRLTVV.